This TCR beta chain was sequenced in a study of blood T cell repertoires in COVID-19. Looking at the study overall: Whether acute or convalescent, the COVID-19 samples came from the United States, Italy and Spain. The analysed material was cDNA or gDNA that came from T cells, B-cell-depleted T cells, or PBMCs.

Trimming took 6 bases from V and 0 from J, leaving 13 bases between them. The CDR3 loop spans 15 amino acids. Per the germline V gene, CDR1 is MNHEY and CDR2 is SVGAGI. Source study methods: From reference gene primer amplification, estimates of nucleated cell counts were derived. Clones were read by immunoSEQ multiplex PCR, and TCRdb kept only the in-frame ones, dropping some. The V and J calls and clone size come from that table; D and trimming were worked out from the DNA. The repertoire consists of roughly 300,000 clones, with 88% occurring once and the leading ten covering 9.4%. This chain links TRBV6-5 with TRBJ2-3; weak D call: TRBD2 (6 bases). The clonotype comes from a man aged 18 to 35 with active or convalescent COVID-19. The sequenced material came from peripheral blood. The CDR3 DNA sequence: TGTGCCAGCAGCGGCGGGACTCCTAGCACAGATACGCAGTATTTT. Translated: CASSGGTPSTDTQYF.